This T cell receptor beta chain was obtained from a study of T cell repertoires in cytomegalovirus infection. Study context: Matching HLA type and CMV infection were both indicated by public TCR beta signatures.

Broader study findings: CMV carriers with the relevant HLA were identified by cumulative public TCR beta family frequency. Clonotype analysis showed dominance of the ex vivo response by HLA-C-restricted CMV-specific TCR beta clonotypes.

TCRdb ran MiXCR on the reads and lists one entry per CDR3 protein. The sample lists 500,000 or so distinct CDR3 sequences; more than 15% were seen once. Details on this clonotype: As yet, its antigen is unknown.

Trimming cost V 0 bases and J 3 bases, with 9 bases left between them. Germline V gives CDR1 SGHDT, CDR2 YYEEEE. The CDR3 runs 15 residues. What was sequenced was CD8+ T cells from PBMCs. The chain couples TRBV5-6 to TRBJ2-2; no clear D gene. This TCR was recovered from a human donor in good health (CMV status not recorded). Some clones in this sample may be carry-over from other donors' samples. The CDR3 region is CASSLGQVDTGELFF. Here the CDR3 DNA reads TGTGCCAGCAGCTTGGGGCAGGTTGACACCGGGGAGCTGTTTTTT.